The source of this T cell receptor beta chain is a study of T cell responses to AZD1222 COVID-19 vaccine. Clones were read by immunoSEQ multiplex PCR, and TCRdb kept only the in-frame ones, dropping some. The table has roughly 100,000 clones, 80% to 90% seen once; the top ten hold less than 9.5%. On this clone itself: The antigen remains unidentified.

General study points: Targeting of unmutated variant regions was reportedly seen in nearly half of spike-specific TCRs. The span of vaccine-associated CD4 TCRs extended across spike, with dominance at 160-218 and 743-854. The study found Spike-specific TCR breadth and depth rose after two AZD1222 doses.

Trimming removed 5 bases from V and 8 bases from J, with 24 bases in between. Per germline, CDR1 SQVTM and CDR2 ANQGSEA. This CDR3 contains 15 residues. The sequence derives from an adult in good health. The sequencing used peripheral blood, collected on day 0 of AZD1222 vaccination. V gene TRBV29-1 combines with J gene TRBJ1-1; D is ambiguous. The DNA for the CDR3 is TGCAGCGTTCTTGAGAACCCGACCGGGTTCAAAGAAGCTTTCTTT. As protein: CSVLENPTGFKEAFF.